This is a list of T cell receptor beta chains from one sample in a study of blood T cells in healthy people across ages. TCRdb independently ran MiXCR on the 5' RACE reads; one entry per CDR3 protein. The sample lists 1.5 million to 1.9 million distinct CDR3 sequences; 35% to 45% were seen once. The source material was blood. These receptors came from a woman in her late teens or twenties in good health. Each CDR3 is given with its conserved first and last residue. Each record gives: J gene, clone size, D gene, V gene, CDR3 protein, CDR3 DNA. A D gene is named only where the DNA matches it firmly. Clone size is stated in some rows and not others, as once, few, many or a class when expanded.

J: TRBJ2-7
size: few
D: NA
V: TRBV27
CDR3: CASRPLQTNEQYF
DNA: TGTGCCAGCCGCCCTTTACAGACCAACGAGCAGTACTTC

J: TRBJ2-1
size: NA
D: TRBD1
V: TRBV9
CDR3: CASSEGGNSYNEQFF
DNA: TGTGCCAGCAGCGAAGGGGGCAACTCCTACAATGAGCAGTTCTTC

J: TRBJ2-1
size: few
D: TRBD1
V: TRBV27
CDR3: CASSLGDSIHEQFF
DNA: TGTGCCAGCAGTTTGGGGGACAGTATCCATGAGCAGTTCTTC

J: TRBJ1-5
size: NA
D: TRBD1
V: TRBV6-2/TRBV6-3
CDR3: CASRLGQGRNQPQHF
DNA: TGTGCCAGCAGATTAGGACAGGGACGGAATCAGCCCCAGCATTTT

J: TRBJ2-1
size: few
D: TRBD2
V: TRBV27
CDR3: CASSGLAIYNEQFF
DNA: TGTGCCAGCTCCGGACTAGCGATCTACAATGAGCAGTTCTTC

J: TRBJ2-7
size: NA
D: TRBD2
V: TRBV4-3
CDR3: CASSQDLSGRASEQYF
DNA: TGCGCCAGCAGCCAAGATCTGAGCGGGAGGGCCTCCGAGCAGTACTTC

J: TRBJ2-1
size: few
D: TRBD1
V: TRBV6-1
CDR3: CASSNDRADEQFF
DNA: TGTGCCAGCAGTAACGACAGGGCGGATGAGCAGTTCTTC

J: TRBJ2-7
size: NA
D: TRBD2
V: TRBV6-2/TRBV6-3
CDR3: CASKRTSSYEQYF
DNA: TGTGCCAGCAAGCGGACTAGCTCCTACGAGCAGTACTTC

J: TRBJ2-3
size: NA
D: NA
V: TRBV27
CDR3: CASSLDWNTQYF
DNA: TGTGCCAGCAGTTTAGACTGGAATACGCAGTATTTT

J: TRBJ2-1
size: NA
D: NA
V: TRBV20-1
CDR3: CSARDGPKNSKRVGLFNEQFF
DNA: TGCAGTGCTAGAGATGGTCCCAAGAATTCCAAGCGGGTCGGGCTGTTCAATGAGCAGTTCTTC

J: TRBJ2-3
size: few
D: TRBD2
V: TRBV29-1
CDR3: CSVEHTSGGYRDTQYF
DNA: TGCAGCGTTGAACATACTAGCGGGGGGTATAGAGATACGCAGTATTTT

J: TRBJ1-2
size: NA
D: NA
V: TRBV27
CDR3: CASRNIPYGYTF
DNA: TGTGCCAGCAGAAACATCCCCTATGGCTACACCTTC

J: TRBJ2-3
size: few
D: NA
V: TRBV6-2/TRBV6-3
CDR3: CASTSPTSTDTQYF
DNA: TGTGCCAGCACCTCCCCCACGAGCACAGATACGCAGTATTTT

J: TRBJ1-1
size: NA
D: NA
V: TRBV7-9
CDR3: CASSLLGFEAFF
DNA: TGTGCCAGCAGCTTACTGGGCTTCGAAGCTTTCTTT

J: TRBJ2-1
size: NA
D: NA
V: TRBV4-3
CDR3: CASSQAISGWTNEQFF
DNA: TGCGCCAGCAGCCAAGCTATCTCCGGCTGGACCAATGAGCAGTTCTTC

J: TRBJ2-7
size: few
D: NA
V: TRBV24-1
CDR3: CATSDALDNEQYF
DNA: TGTGCCACCAGTGATGCCTTGGACAATGAGCAGTACTTC

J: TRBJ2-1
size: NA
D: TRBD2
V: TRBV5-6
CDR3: CASSLTSGRINEQFF
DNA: TGTGCCAGCAGCTTGACTAGCGGGAGAATAAATGAGCAGTTCTTC

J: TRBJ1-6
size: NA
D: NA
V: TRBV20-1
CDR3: CSARQGSDNSPLHF
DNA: TGCAGTGCTAGACAGGGCTCCGATAATTCACCCCTCCACTTT

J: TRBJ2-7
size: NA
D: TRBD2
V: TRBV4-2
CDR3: CASSQALAGVYNEQYF
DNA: TGTGCCAGCAGCCAAGCTCTAGCGGGAGTCTACAATGAGCAGTACTTC

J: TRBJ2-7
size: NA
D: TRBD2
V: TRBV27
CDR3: CASREWDYTYEQYF
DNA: TGTGCCAGCAGGGAATGGGACTACACCTACGAGCAGTACTTC

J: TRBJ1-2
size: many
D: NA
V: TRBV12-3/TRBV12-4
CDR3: CASSYYYGYTF
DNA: TGTGCCAGCAGTTACTACTATGGCTACACCTTC

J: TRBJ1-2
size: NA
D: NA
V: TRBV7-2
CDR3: CASSLARLNYGYTF
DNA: TGTGCCAGCAGCTTAGCCCGTCTTAACTATGGCTACACCTTC

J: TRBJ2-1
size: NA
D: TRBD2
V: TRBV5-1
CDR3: CASSSPVAGTYNEQFF
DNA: TGCGCCAGCAGCTCCCCCGTAGCGGGGACCTACAATGAGCAGTTCTTC

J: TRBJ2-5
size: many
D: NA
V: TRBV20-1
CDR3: CSASRQGETQYF
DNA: TGCAGTGCTAGTCGCCAGGGGGAGACCCAGTACTTC

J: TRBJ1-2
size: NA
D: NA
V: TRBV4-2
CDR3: CASSQVPDKGCGYTF
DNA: TGTGCCAGCAGCCAAGTCCCCGATAAGGGGTGTGGCTACACCTTC

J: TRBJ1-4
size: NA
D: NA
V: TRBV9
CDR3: CASSPSASRVNEKLFF
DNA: TGTGCCAGCAGCCCCTCCGCGTCCCGCGTGAATGAAAAACTGTTTTTT

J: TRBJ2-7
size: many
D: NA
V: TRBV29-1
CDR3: CSAGTDNSYEQYF
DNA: TGCAGCGCTGGAACAGACAATTCCTACGAGCAGTACTTC

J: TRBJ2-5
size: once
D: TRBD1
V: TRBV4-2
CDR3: CASSQGDRGKQETQYF
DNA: TGTGCCAGCAGCCAAGGGGACAGGGGGAAGCAAGAGACCCAGTACTTC

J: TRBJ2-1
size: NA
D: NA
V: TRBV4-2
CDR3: CASSQGLVQFF
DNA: TGTGCCAGCAGCCAGGGTTTGGTGCAGTTCTTC

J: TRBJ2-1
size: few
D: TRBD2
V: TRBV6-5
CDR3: CASLPARTSSYNEQFF
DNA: TGTGCCAGCCTACCGGCGCGGACTAGCTCCTACAATGAGCAGTTCTTC